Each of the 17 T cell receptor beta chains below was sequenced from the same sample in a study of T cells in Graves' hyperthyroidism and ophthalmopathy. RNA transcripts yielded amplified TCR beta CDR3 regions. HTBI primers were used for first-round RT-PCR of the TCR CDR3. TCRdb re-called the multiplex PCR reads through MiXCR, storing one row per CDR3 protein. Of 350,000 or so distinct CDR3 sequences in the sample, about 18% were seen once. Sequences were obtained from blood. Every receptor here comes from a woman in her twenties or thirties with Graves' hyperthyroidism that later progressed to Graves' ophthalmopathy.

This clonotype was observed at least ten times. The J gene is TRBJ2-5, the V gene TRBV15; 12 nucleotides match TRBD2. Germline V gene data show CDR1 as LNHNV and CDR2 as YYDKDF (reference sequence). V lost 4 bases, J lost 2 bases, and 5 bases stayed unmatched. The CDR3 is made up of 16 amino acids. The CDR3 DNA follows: TGTGCCACCAGCACGGGACTAGCGGGTGTACAAGAGACCCAGTACTTC. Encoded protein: CATSTGLAGVQETQYF.

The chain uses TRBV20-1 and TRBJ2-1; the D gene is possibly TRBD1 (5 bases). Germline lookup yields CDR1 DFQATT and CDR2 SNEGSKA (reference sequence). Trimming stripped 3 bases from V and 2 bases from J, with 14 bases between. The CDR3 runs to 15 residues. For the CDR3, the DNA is TGCAGTGCTAGTAGTAGCCAGGGTACCTACAATGAGCAGTTCTTC. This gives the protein CSASSSQGTYNEQFF.

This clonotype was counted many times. This CDR3 reads CASKDGGITYEQYF. The CDR3 nucleotides are TGCGCCAGCAAGGACGGGGGGATAACCTACGAGCAGTACTTC. This sequence joins TRBV5-1 and TRBJ2-7, with 7 bases identical to TRBD2. This CDR3 region has 14 residues. Germline CDR1 SGHRS, CDR2 YFSETQ. Trimming at V came to 6 bases and at J to 2 bases, leaving 8 bases not matched to a gene.

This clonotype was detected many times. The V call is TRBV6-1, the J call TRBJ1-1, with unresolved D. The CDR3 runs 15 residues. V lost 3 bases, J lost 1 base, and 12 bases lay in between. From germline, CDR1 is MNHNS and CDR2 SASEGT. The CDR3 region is CASSDLLISNTEAFF. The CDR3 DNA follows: TGTGCCAGCAGTGATCTACTTATTTCGAACACTGAAGCTTTCTTT.

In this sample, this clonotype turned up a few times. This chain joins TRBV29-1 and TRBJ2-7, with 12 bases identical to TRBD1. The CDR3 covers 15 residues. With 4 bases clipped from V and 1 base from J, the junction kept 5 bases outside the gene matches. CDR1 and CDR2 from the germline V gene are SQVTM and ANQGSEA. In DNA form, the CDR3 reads TGCAGCGTTGCCCCGGGACAGGGGGCATCCTACGAGCAGTACTTC. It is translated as CSVAPGQGASYEQYF.

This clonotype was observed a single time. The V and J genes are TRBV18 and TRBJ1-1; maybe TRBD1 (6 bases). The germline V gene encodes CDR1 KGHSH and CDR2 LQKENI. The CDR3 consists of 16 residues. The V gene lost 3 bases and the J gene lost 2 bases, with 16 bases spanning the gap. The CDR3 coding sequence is TGTGCCAGCTCACCCCGACGGGGGCCAGGAAACACTGAAGCTTTCTTT. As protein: CASSPRRGPGNTEAFF.

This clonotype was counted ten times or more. DNA for the CDR3: TGTGCCACTAGCCCTTGGGCGGGGGACGGCTACACCTTC. This sequence encodes CATSPWAGDGYTF. This rearrangement joins TRBV19 to TRBJ1-2; a weak D match, TRBD1 (5 bases). Trimming removed 10 bases from V and 8 bases from J, with 20 bases in between. Per the germline V gene, CDR1 is LNHDA and CDR2 is SQIVND (reference sequence). The CDR3 sequence is 13 residues long.

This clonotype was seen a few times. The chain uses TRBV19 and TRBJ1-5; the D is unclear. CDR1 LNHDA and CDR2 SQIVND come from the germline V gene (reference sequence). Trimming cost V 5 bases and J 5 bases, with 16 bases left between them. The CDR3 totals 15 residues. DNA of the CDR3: TGTGCCAGTAGTTACTCTGGGCAGGCGGATCAGCCCCAGCATTTT. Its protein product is CASSYSGQADQPQHF.

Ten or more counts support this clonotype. The CDR3 protein is CASSGPGLTQETQYF. The CDR3 coding sequence is TGTGCCAGCAGCGGACCGGGACTCACACAAGAGACCCAGTACTTC. V and J are TRBV3-1 and TRBJ2-5, with D perhaps TRBD2 (6 bases). In germline, CDR1 is LGHDT, CDR2 YNNKEL (reference sequence). V shed 5 bases and J shed 2 bases, with 15 bases lying between them. The length of the CDR3 is 15 residues.

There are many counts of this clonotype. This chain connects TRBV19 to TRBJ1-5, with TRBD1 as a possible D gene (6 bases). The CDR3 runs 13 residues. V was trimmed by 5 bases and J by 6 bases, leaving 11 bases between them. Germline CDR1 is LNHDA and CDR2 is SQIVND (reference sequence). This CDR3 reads CASSLGGFQPQHF. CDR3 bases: TGTGCCAGTAGTCTTGGGGGCTTTCAGCCCCAGCATTTT.

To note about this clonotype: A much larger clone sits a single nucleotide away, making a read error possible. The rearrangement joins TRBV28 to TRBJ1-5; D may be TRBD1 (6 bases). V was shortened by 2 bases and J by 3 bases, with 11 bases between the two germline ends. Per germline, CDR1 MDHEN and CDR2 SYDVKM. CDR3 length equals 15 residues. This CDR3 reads CASSLDTGTNQPQHF. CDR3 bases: TGTGCCAGCAGTTTAGACACAGGGACCAATCAGCCCCAGCATTTT.

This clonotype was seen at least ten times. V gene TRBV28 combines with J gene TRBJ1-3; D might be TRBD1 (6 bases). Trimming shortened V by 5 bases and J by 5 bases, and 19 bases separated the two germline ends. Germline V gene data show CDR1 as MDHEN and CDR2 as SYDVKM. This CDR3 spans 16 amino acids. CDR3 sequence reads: CASSPLPRGPRNTIYF. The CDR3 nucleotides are TGTGCCAGCAGTCCGCTCCCCAGGGGCCCAAGAAACACCATATATTTT.

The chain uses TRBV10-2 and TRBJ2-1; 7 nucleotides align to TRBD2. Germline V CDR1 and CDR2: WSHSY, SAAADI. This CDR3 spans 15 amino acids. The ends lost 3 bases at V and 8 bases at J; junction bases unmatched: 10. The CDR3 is CASSDPGGSRDEQFF. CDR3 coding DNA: TGCGCCAGCAGTGATCCGGGCGGGAGTCGGGATGAGCAGTTCTTC.

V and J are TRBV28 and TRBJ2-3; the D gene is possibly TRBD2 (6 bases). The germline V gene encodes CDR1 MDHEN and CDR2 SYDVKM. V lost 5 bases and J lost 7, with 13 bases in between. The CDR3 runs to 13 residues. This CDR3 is CASSLKLAHTQYF. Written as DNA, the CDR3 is TGTGCCAGCAGTCTTAAACTAGCTCATACGCAGTATTTT.

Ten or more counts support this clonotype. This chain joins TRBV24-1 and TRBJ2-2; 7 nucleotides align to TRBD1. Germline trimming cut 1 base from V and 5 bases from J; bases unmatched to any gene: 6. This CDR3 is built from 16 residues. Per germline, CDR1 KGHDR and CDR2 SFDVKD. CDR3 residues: CATSDLRTGETGELFF. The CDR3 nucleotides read TGTGCCACCAGTGATTTAAGGACAGGAGAGACCGGGGAGCTGTTTTTT.

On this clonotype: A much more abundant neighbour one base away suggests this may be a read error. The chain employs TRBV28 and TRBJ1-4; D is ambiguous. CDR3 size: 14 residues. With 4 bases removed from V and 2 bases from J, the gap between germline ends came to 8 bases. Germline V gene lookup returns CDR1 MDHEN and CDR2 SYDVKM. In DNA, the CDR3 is TGTGCCAGCAGTTGGAGAACGACTAATGAAAAACTGTTTTTT. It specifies CASSWRTTNEKLFF.

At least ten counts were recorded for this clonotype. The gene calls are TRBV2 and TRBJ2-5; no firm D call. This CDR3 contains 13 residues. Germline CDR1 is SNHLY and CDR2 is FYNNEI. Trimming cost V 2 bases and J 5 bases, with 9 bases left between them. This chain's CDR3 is CASSESVHETQYF. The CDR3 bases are TGTGCCAGCAGTGAATCAGTCCACGAGACCCAGTACTTC.